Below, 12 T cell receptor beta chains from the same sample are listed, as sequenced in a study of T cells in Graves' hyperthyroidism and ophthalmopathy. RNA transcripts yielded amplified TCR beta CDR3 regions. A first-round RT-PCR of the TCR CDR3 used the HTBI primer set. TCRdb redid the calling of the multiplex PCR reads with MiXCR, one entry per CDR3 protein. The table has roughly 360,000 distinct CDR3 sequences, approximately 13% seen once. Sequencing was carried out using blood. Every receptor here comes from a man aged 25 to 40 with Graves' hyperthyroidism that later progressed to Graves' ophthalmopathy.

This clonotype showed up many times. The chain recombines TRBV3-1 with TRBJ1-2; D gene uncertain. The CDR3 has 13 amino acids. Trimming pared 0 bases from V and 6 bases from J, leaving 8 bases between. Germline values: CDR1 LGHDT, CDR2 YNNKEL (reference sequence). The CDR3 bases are TGTGCCAGCAGCCAAGATGGGGAACATGGCTACACCTTC. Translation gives CASSQDGEHGYTF.

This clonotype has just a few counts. In DNA form, the CDR3 reads TGCGCCAGCAGCCAAGCGGTGGGCAGGGGCAATTCACCCCTCCACTTT. Protein sequence: CASSQAVGRGNSPLHF. The chain carries TRBV4-1 and TRBJ1-6; a possible D gene is TRBD1 (6 bases). Germline CDR1 MGHRA, CDR2 YSYEKL. V was trimmed by 1 base and J by 7 bases, leaving 14 bases between them. This CDR3 has 16 amino acids.

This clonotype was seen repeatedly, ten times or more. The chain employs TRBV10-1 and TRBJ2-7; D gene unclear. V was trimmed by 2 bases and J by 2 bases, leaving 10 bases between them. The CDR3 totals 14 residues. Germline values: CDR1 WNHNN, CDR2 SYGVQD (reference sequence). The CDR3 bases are TGCGCCAGCAGTGAGAGTGGCAGAGCCTACGAGCAGTACTTC. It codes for CASSESGRAYEQYF.

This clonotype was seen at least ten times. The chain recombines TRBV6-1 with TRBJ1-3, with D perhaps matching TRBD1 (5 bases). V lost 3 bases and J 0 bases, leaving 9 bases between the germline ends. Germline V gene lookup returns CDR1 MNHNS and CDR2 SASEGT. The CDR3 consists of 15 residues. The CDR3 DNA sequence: TGTGCCAGCAGTGATCGACAGAGCTCTGGAAACACCATATATTTT. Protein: CASSDRQSSGNTIYF.

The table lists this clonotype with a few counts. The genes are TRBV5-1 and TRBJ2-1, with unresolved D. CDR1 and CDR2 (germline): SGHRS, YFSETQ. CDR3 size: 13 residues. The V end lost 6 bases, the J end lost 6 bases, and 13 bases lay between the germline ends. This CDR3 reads CASTPLGTNEQFF. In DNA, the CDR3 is TGCGCCAGCACACCCCTGGGCACCAATGAGCAGTTCTTC.

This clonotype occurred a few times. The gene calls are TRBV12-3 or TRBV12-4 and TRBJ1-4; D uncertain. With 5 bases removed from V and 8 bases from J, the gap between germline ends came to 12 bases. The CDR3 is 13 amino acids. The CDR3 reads CASSMGLGEKLFF. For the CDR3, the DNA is TGTGCCAGCAGTATGGGTCTAGGGGAAAAACTGTTTTTT.

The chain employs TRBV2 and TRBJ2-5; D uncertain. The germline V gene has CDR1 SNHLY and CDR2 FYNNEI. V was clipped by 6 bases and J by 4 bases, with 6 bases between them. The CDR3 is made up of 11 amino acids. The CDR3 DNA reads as TGTGCCAGCAGACATACAGAGACCCAGTACTTC. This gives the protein CASRHTETQYF.

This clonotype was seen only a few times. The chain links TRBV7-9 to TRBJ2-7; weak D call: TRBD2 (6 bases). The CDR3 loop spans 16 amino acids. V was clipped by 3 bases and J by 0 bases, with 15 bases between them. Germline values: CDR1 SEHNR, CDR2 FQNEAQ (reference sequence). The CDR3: CASSFPSPGSSYEQYF. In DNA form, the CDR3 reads TGTGCCAGCAGCTTCCCTAGTCCCGGGAGCTCCTACGAGCAGTACTTC. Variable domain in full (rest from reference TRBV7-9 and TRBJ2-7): DTGVSQNPRHKITKRGQNVTFRCDPISEHNRLYWYRQTLGQGPEFLTYFQNEAQLEKSRLLSDRFSAERPKGSFSTLEIQRTEQGDSAMYLCASSFPSPGSSYEQYFGPGTRLTVT.

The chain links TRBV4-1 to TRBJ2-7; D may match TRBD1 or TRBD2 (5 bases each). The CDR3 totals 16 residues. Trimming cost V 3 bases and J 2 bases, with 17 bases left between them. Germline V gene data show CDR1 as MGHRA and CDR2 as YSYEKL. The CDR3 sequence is CASSQTWDLGTYEQYF. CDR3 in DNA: TGCGCCAGCAGCCAGACCTGGGACCTCGGCACCTACGAGCAGTACTTC.

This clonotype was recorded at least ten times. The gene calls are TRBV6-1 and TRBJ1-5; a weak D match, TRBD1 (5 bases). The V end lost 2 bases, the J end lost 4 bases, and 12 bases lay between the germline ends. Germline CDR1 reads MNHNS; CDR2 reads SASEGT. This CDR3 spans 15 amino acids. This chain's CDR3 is CASSELGGTNQPQHF. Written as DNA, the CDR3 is TGTGCCAGCAGTGAATTGGGGGGAACAAATCAGCCCCAGCATTTT.

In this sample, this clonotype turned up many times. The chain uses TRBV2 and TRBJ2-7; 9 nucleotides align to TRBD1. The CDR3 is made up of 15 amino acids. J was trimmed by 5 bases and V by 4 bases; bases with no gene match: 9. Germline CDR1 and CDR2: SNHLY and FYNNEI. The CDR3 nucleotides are TGTGCCAGCAGTGGACGGAGGACAGGGGTCCACGAGCAGTACTTC. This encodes CASSGRRTGVHEQYF.

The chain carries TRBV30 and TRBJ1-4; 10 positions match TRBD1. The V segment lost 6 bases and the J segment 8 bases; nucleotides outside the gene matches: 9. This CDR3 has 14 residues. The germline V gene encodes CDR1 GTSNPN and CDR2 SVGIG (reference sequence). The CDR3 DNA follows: TGTGCCTGCACCCGGGGACAGGGGAGGGAAAAACTGTTTTTT. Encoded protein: CACTRGQGREKLFF.